A selection of T cell receptor beta chains follows, all from one sample in a study of T cells in Graves' hyperthyroidism and ophthalmopathy. TCRdb reprocessed the multiplex PCR reads via MiXCR and lists one record per CDR3 protein. The sample holds roughly 400,000 distinct CDR3 sequences; more than 15% are singletons and the top ten take about a quarter. Sequencing was carried out using blood. The source of these receptors is a woman under 30 with Graves' hyperthyroidism that later progressed to Graves' ophthalmopathy. The CDR3 runs from the conserved cysteine through the conserved F or W.

TRBJ2-3,TRBV7-3,CASSLSPSWEPDTQYF
TRBJ1-4,TRBV19,CASCRRESNEKLFF
TRBJ2-1,TRBV15,CATSRGLVPNEQFF
TRBJ2-1,TRBV12-3/TRBV12-4,CASRPRLAGVKEQFF
TRBJ2-7,TRBV7-2,CASSLGYSGSPYEQYF
TRBJ1-6,TRBV4-1,CASSQAPNYNSPLHF
TRBJ1-6,TRBV6-1,CASSEDREGSPLHF
TRBJ2-1,TRBV28,CASRGSYNEQFF
TRBJ2-1,TRBV5-8,CASSLEGLAGYNEQFF
TRBJ1-3,TRBV12-3/TRBV12-4,CASSSRRGGNSGNTIYF
TRBJ2-2,TRBV2,CASSHRTGTTGELFF
TRBJ2-1,TRBV6-8,CASIGGGERENNEQFF
TRBJ1-1,TRBV6-2/TRBV6-3,CASSSWTGMNTEAFF
TRBJ1-1,TRBV6-6,CASSYGPSSGGTEAFF
TRBJ2-1,TRBV10-3,CAISGGTSVYNEQFF
TRBJ2-7,TRBV29-1,CSVAGGDEQYF
TRBJ2-1,TRBV11-2,CASSLGRDKFF
TRBJ1-5,TRBV28,CASSHIWGQPQHF
TRBJ2-1,TRBV19,CASSIGIAHEQFF
TRBJ1-3,TRBV7-9,CASSPGGQSSGNTIYF
TRBJ1-4,TRBV5-1,CASSSRQGHQRKLFF
TRBJ1-1,TRBV12-5,CASGRGTEAFF
TRBJ2-7,TRBV20-1,CSARAYGTSGSYEQYF
TRBJ2-7,TRBV5-1,CASSLGNLFSYEQYF